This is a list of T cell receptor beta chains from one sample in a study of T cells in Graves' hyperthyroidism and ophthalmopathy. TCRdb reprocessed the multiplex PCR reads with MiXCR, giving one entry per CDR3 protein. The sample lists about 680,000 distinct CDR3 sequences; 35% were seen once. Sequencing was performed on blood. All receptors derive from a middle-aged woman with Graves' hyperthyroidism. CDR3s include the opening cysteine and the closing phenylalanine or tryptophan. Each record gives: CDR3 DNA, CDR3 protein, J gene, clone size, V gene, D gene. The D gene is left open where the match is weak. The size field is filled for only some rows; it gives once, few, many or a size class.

TGTGCCAGCAGCCCCATTTCGAGGGTCAACTATGGCTACACCTTC CASSPISRVNYGYTF TRBJ1-2 many TRBV7-2 .
TGTGCCAGTAGTATGAGATTACGGGACAGGGGGCCCAGGAACTATGGCTACACCTTC CASSMRLRDRGPRNYGYTF TRBJ1-2 . TRBV19 TRBD1
TGCGCCAGCAAGAATAGCGGGGCCAACGTCCTGACTTTC CASKNSGANVLTF TRBJ2-6 . TRBV10-1 .
TGCGCCAGCAGCCAAGGGTCGGGGAGGCCCCTTAGCAATCAGCCCCAGCATTTT CASSQGSGRPLSNQPQHF TRBJ1-5 . TRBV4-3 .
TGTGCCAGCAGCCTCGGGACAGTTCGGGAACTGTTTTTT CASSLGTVRELFF TRBJ1-4 . TRBV6-5 TRBD1
TGTGCCAGCAGTTTCAGGGCATCAGAGACCCAGTACTTC CASSFRASETQYF TRBJ2-5 . TRBV7-9 .
TGCAGTGCTATGTATGCGGGAGTCTCAGAGACCCAGTACTTC CSAMYAGVSETQYF TRBJ2-5 few TRBV20-1 TRBD2
TGTGCCAGCAGTTTGACAGAGAACTATGGCCACACCTTC CASSLTENYGHTF TRBJ1-2 . TRBV12-3/TRBV12-4 .
TGTGCTGTGAGGGCAGGGTTGTATCAGCCCCAGCATTTT CAVRAGLYQPQHF TRBJ1-5 many TRBV19 .
TGTGCCAGCAGCCCAGTAGAGGGTTTCTATGGCTACACCTTC CASSPVEGFYGYTF TRBJ1-2 . TRBV7-2 .
TGCAGCGTTGCCGGGATAGGATCCTACGAGCAGTACTTC CSVAGIGSYEQYF TRBJ2-7 . TRBV29-1 .
TGTGCCAGCAGCCCTAACCCGGCAGGGGATATCTATGGCTACACCTTC CASSPNPAGDIYGYTF TRBJ1-2 . TRBV7-2 .
TGTGCCAGCAGCTTGAGGACAGGGCATTACGAGCAGTACTTC CASSLRTGHYEQYF TRBJ2-7 . TRBV7-2 TRBD1
TGTGCCAGCAGCCTTGTGCTGGGTGGCGGGGAGCTGTTTTTT CASSLVLGGGELFF TRBJ2-2 many TRBV11-3 .
TGCGCCAGCAGCCAGGGGACTACATTTTACTATGGCTACACCTTC CASSQGTTFYYGYTF TRBJ1-2 . TRBV4-1 .
TGTGCCAGCAGCCCGGACAGGGGAAGGCCTCGCCAAGAGACCCAGCACTTC CASSPDRGRPRQETQHF TRBJ2-5 few TRBV7-9 TRBD1
TGTGCCAGCAGCTTAGGAACAGTATATTCACCCCTCCACTTT CASSLGTVYSPLHF TRBJ1-6 once TRBV7-2 .
TGTGCCAGCAAGGCACAGGTGTCGAACACTGAAGCTTTCTTT CASKAQVSNTEAFF TRBJ1-1 . TRBV7-9 .
TGTGCCAGCCAAGAAGAGGGACTCCCTTATAATTCACCCCTCCACTTT CASQEEGLPYNSPLHF TRBJ1-6 few TRBV6-6 .
TGTGCCAGCAGTTTTGACCCAAAAGAGACCCAGTACTTC CASSFDPKETQYF TRBJ2-5 few TRBV12-3/TRBV12-4 .
TGCGCCAGCAGCCAAGATCTGACCGCCCCAATTGATTCACCCCTCCACTTT CASSQDLTAPIDSPLHF TRBJ1-6 . TRBV7-8 .
TGTGCCAGCAGACCGGGACTAGCGGGAGGCCGTACCTACGAGCAGTACTTC CASRPGLAGGRTYEQYF TRBJ2-7 few TRBV12-3/TRBV12-4 TRBD2
TGTGCCAGTAGTTCAACGGGAGCCTACCAAGAGACCCAGTACTTC CASSSTGAYQETQYF TRBJ2-5 many TRBV19 .
TGTGCCAGCTCGGGGATTGGCATCGGGGAGCTGTTTTTT CASSGIGIGELFF TRBJ2-2 many TRBV9 .
TGCAGCGTTTCCCATAAGGACACGAACGAGCAGTACTTC CSVSHKDTNEQYF TRBJ2-7 . TRBV29-1 .
TGTGCCATCAGTTGGTCGGGAGGATACGAGCAGTACTTC CAISWSGGYEQYF TRBJ2-7 . TRBV10-3 TRBD2
TGTGCCAGCAGTTACCTCCCAGGGAGAACCTATAATTCACCCCTCCACTTT CASSYLPGRTYNSPLHF TRBJ1-6 . TRBV6-5 .